Sequencing of this TCR beta chain was carried out in a study of cytomegalovirus exposure and HLA in healthy donors. Across the study: Earlier, approximately 180 million T cells were analyzed, and fewer than 120 million unique TCR beta sequences were found among them.

Remarks on this clone: Its antigen is not identified.

PCR involved 60 Vbeta and 13 Jbeta primers. Only in-frame clones appear in the TCRdb table, and some are missing; sequencing was by immunoSEQ multiplex PCR. The repertoire has around 200,000 clones, approximately 80% of them found once; the top ten carry approximately 2.4%. Findings of the study overall: According to an earlier analysis, most TCR beta V segments yielded productive rearrangements about 87% or about 30% of the time.

CDR1 and CDR2 (germline): LNHDA, SQIVND (reference sequence). The V gene end was trimmed by 1 base and the J gene end by 5 bases; junction bases not matched to a gene: 4. The CDR3 is 14 residues long. This sequence originates from a woman in her fifties or sixties in good health and CMV-seronegative. The chain is built from TRBV19 and TRBJ2-7, with 8 nucleotides matching TRBD2. Source material: PBMCs. CDR3 bases: TGTGCCAGTAGTATAGGGATGACTAGCGACGAGCAGTACTTC. Its translation is CASSIGMTSDEQYF.